A selection of T cell receptor beta chains follows, all from one sample in a study of cytomegalovirus exposure and HLA in healthy donors. Method: immunoSEQ multiplex PCR; TCRdb's copy keeps in-frame clones and lacks some. The profile covers 98,000 or so clones, with 95% appearing a single time and roughly 0.67% taken by the ten largest. Sequenced: PBMCs. These receptors originate from a woman aged 18-29 years in good health and CMV-seronegative. Both conserved end residues are part of each CDR3.

CDR3aa | v_gene
CASRGREGLNNSPLHF | TRBV7-8
CADPFNGGNEQFF | TRBV19
CASSWDRGETQYF | TRBV6-6
CASSLDQGAATEAFF | TRBV7-9
CASSEGANEAFF | TRBV2
CASSLVLAGAGTDTQYF | TRBV5-1
CASSVGVANYGYTF | TRBV6-1
CASSGTAWGEAFF | TRBV6-1
CASSSRLVSDTQYF | TRBV4-1
CASSLRQGSYEQYF | TRBV5-1
CASSHHRMNTEAFF | TRBV5-5
CASRGTGGTTTDTQYF | TRBV4-1
CASSPGGWNTEAFF | TRBV28
CASSSRGPKSTGELFF | TRBV21-1
CASTGENTEAFF | TRBV19
CASIATGANTEAFF | TRBV7-9
CASGSGTGGYFSYEQYF | TRBV11-2
CASSLGGGETQYF | TRBV5-1
CASSNLGAYNEQFF | TRBV27
CANWTGWKTQYF | TRBV27
CASSPLGQEYEQYF | TRBV5-5
CASSIGQHGYTF | TRBV19
CASSLRHLRTGSYEQYF | TRBV7-2
CASSLMGGNTEAFF | TRBV7-8
CASSLGVFGGLVDF | TRBV13
CASSTTGGLYGYTF | TRBV28
CASSWTSGGANEQFF | TRBV7-3
CASSTQGPPTEAFF | TRBV7-2
CASRKIFGQGVAYEQYF | TRBV27
CSVVEGHYGYTF | TRBV29-1
CASSLQATTFEAFF | TRBV6-6
CASRGLAGGQETQYF | TRBV7-7
CASRKHRTTNEKLFF | TRBV27
CASSYAGGPFYEQYF | TRBV6-5
CASSPRTGMLRETQYF | TRBV18
CATSSAALGQRIYGYTF | TRBV15
CASSLGVQGTAFF | TRBV28
CASSLAGGEETQYF | TRBV11-2
CASSPDREGYGYTF | TRBV7-3
CASSTGDPGQPQHF | TRBV7-9
CASSSIGSNTEAFF | TRBV28
CASSADRWVQDF | TRBV2
CASSLELAGVGELFF | TRBV7-8
CASSQRGDRGGQYF | TRBV7-2
CSVEGAGMDRHYEQYF | TRBV29-1
CATRLLDRDQETQYF | TRBV2
CASSKDRVPYEQYF | TRBV25-1
CASSPRGDTNSPLHF | TRBV5-1